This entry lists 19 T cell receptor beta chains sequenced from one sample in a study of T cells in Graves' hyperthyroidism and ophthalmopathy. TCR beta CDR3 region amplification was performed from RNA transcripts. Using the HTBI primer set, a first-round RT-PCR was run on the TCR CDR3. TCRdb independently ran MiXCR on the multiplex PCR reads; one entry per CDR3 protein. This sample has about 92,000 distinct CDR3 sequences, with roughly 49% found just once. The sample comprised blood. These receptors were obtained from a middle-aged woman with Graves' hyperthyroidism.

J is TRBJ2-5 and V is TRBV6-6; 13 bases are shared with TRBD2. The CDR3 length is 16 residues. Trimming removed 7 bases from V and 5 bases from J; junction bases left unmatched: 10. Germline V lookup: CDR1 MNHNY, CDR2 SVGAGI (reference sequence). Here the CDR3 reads CASNPLGLAGVETQYF. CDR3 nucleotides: TGTGCCAGCAACCCCCTCGGACTAGCGGGAGTCGAGACCCAGTACTTC.

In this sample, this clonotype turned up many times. The CDR3 coding sequence is TGTGCCAGCAGTAACGGGAACACTGAAGCTTTCTTT. This sequence encodes CASSNGNTEAFF. The V gene is TRBV7-9, the J gene TRBJ1-1; D is ambiguous. V was pared by 6 bases and J by 1 base, with 6 bases between. The germline V gene has CDR1 SEHNR and CDR2 FQNEAQ (reference sequence). The CDR3 consists of 12 residues.

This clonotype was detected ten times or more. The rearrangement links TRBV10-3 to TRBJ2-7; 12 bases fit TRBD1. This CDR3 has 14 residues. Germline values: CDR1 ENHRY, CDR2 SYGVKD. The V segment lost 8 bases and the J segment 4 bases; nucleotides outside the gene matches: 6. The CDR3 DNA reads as TGTGCCATCCGGGGGGGACAGGGGGCATACGAGCAGTACTTC. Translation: CAIRGGQGAYEQYF.

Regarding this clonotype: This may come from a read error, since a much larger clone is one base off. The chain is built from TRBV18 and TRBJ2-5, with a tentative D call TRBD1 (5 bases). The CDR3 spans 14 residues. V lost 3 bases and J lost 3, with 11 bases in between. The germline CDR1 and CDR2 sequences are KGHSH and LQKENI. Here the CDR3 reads CASSPLDKEETQYF. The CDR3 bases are TGTGCCAGCTCACCCTTGGACAAGGAAGAGACCCAGTACTTC. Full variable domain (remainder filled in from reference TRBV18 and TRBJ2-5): NAGVMQNPRHLVRRRGQEARLRCSPMKGHSHVYWYRQLPEEGLKFMVYLQKENIIDESGMPKERFSAEFPKEGPSILRIQQVVRGDSAAYFCASSPLDKEETQYFGPGTRLLVL.

The CDR3 reads CSARSIGTQYF. The CDR3 DNA sequence: TGCAGTGCTAGGTCGATAGGGACCCAGTACTTC. The chain combines TRBV20-1 with TRBJ2-5; D unclear. Germline V CDR1 and CDR2: DFQATT, SNEGSKA (reference sequence). The CDR3 length is 11 residues. Deletions cut 3 bases from V and 7 bases from J, with 9 bases between.

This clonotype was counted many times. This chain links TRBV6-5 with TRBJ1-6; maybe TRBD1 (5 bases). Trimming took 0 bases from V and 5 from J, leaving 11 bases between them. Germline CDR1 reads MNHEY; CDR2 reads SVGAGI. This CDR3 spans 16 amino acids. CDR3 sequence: CASSYSLTVNNSPLHF. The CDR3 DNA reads TGTGCCAGCAGTTACTCGTTGACAGTCAATAATTCACCCCTCCACTTT.

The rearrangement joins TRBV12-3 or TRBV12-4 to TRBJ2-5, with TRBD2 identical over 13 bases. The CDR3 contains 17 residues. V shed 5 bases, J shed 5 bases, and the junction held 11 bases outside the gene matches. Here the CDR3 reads CASSQPGLAGVRETQYF. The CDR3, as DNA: TGTGCCAGCAGTCAGCCCGGACTAGCGGGAGTCAGGGAGACCCAGTACTTC.

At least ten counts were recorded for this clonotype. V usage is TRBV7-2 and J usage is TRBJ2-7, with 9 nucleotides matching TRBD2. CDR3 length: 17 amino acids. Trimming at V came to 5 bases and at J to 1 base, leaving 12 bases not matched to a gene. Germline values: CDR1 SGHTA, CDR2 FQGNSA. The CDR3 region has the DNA TGTGCCAGCAGCCAACTGCGCGGCCTAGCGGGATCCTACGAGCAGTACTTC. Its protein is CASSQLRGLAGSYEQYF.

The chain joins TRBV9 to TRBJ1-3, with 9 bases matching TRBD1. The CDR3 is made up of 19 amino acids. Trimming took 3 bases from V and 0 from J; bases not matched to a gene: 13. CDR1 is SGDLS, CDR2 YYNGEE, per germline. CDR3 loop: CASSASPGQGSSSGNTIYF. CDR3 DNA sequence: TGTGCCAGCAGCGCATCACCGGGACAGGGCTCCAGCTCTGGAAACACCATATATTTT.

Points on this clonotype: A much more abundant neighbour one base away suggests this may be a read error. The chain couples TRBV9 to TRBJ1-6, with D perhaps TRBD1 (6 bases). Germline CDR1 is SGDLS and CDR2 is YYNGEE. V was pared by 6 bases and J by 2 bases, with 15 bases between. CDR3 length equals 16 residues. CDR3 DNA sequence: TGTGCCAGCACTGAAGGGGGGGACGCCTATAATTCACCCCTCCACTTT. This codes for CASTEGGDAYNSPLHF.

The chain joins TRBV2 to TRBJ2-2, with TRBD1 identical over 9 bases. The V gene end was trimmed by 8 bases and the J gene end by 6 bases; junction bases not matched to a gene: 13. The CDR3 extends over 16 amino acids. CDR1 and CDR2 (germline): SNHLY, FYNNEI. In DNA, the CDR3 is TGTGCCAGCTCATTCACCGGGACAGGGATGGCCGGGGAGCTGTTTTTT. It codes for CASSFTGTGMAGELFF.

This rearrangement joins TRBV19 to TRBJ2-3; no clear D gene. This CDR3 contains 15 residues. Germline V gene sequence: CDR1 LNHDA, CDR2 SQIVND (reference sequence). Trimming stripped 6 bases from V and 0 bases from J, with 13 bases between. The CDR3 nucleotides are TGTGCCAGTAGCTCCTGGTCTAGAAGCACAGATACGCAGTATTTT. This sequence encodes CASSSWSRSTDTQYF. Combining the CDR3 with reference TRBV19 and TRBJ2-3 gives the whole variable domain DGGITQSPKYLFRKEGQNVTLSCEQNLNHDAMYWYRQDPGQGLRLIYYSQIVNDFQKGDIAEGYSVSREKKESFPLTVTSAQKNPTAFYLCASSSWSRSTDTQYFGPGTRLTVL.

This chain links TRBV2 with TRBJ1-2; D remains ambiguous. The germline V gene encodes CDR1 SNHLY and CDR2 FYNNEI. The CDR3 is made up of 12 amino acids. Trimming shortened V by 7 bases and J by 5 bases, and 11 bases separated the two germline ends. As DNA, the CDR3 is TGTGCCAGCAAGAGGCCGGTATATGGCTACACCTTC. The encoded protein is CASKRPVYGYTF.

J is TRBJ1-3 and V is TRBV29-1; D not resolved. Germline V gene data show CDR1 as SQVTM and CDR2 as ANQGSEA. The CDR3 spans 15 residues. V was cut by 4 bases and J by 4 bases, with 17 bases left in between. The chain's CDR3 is CSVALPSTGGNTIYF. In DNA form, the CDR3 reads TGCAGCGTTGCTTTACCCTCGACGGGGGGAAACACCATATATTTT. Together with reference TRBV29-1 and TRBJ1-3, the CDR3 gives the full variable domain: SAVISQKPSRDICQRGTSLTIQCQVDSQVTMMFWYRQQPGQSLTLIATANQGSEATYESGFVIDKFPISRPNLTFSTLTVSNMSPEDSSIYLCSVALPSTGGNTIYFGEGSWLTVV.

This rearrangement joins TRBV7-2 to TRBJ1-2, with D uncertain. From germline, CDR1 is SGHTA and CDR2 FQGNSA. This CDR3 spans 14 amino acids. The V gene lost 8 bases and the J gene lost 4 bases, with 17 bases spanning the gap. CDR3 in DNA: TGTGCCAGCGGCTCAGCGGACGTTCTCTATGGCTACACCTTC. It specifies CASGSADVLYGYTF.

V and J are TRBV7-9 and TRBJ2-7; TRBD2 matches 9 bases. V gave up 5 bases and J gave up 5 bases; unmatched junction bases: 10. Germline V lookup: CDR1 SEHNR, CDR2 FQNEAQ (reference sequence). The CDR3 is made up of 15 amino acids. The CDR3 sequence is CASSRTGLAIHEQYF. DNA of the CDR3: TGTGCCAGCAGCCGGACGGGACTAGCCATACACGAGCAGTACTTC.

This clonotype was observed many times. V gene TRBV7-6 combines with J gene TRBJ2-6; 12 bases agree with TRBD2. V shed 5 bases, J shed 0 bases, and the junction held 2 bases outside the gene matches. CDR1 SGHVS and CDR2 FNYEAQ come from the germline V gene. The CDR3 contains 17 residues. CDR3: CASSPSGRASGANVLTF. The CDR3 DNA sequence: TGTGCCAGCAGCCCTAGCGGGAGGGCCTCTGGGGCCAACGTCCTGACTTTC.

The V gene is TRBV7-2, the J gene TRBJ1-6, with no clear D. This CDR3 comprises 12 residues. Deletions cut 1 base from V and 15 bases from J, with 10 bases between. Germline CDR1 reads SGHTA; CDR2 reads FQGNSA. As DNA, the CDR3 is TGTGCCAGCAGCTTAGATGACACCGGCCTCCACTTT. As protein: CASSLDDTGLHF.

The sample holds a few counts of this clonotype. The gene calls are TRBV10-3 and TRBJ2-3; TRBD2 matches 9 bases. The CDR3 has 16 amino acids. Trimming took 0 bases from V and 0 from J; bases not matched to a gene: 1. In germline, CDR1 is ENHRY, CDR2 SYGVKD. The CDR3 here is CAISESSGGSTDTQYF. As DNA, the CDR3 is TGTGCCATCAGTGAGTCAAGCGGGGGGAGCACAGATACGCAGTATTTT.